This T cell receptor beta chain was recovered during a study of T cells in Graves' hyperthyroidism and ophthalmopathy. In this sample, this clonotype turned up many times. The CDR3 has 15 amino acids. V lost 4 bases, J lost 7 bases, and 11 bases stayed unmatched. Germline V gene sequence: CDR1 SGHRS, CDR2 YFSETQ. RNA transcripts were the template for amplifying TCR beta CDR3 regions. A set of HTBI primers served as the primers for a first-round RT-PCR of the TCR CDR3. TCRdb fed the multiplex PCR reads into MiXCR, producing one record per CDR3 protein. Of roughly 250,000 distinct CDR3 sequences listed, about 14% are singletons.

The sample comprised blood. The clonotype originates from a woman aged 40 to 49 with Graves' hyperthyroidism that later progressed to Graves' ophthalmopathy. This chain joins TRBV5-1 and TRBJ2-4; 7 bases align to TRBD2. The DNA for the CDR3 is TGCGCCAGCAGCCCAAACCGGGACGGGAGGAACATTCAGTACTTC. It yields the protein CASSPNRDGRNIQYF.